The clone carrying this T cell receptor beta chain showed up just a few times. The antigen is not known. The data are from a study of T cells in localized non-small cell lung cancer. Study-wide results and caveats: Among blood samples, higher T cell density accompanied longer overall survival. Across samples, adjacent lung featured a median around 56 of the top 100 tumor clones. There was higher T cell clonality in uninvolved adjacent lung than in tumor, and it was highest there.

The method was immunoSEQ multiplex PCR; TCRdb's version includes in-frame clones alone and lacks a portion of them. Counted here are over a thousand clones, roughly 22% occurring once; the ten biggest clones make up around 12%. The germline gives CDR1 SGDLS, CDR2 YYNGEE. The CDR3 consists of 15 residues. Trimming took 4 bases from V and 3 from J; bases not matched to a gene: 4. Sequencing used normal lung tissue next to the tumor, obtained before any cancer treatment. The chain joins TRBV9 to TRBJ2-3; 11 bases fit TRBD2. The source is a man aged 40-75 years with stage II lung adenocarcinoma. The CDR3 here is CASSPVAGGTDTQYF. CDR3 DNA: TGTGCCAGCAGCCCAGTAGCGGGGGGGACAGATACGCAGTATTTT.